This T cell receptor (beta chain) was obtained from a study of blood T cell repertoires in COVID-19. The CDR3 runs 15 residues. CDR1 and CDR2 (germline): GTSNPN, SVGIG (reference sequence). Trimming left V 4 bases short and J 6 bases short, with 21 bases between. Data came from immunoSEQ multiplex PCR; TCRdb stores just in-frame clones and leaves some out. The sample holds hundreds of thousands of clones, almost 85% seen once. The source of this sequence is a woman aged 45 to 65 with acute COVID-19. The sample consisted of PBMCs or T cells enriched from blood (not recorded which). The J gene is TRBJ1-2, the V gene TRBV30; D is possibly TRBD1 (5 bases). CDR3 sequence (DNA): TGTGCCTGGAACGCCAACTTCCAAGCGGGGGATGGCTACACCTTC. Amino acids: CAWNANFQAGDGYTF.